What follows are 26 T cell receptor beta chains derived from one specimen sequenced in a study of T cells after yellow fever vaccination. TCRdb recomputed calls from the 5' RACE reads with MiXCR, one row per CDR3 protein. The profile covers fewer than 350,000 distinct CDR3 sequences, with roughly 4% appearing a single time and roughly a quarter taken by the ten largest. The sample here was PBMCs, taken on the day of the yellow fever booster vaccination. Receptor source: a man between 18 and 35 years old who received the YFV17D yellow fever vaccine.

This clonotype came up many times. This chain links TRBV11-2 with TRBJ1-1; D gene ambiguous. Germline V gene lookup returns CDR1 SGHAT and CDR2 FQNNGV. V lost 1 base and J 8 bases, leaving 17 bases between the germline ends. The CDR3 consists of 15 residues. The CDR3 bases are TGTGCCAGCAGCTTAGGTTCGGCTCCCGACCGAGAAGCTTTCTTT. Protein sequence: CASSLGSAPDREAFF.

This clonotype was seen repeatedly, ten times or more. The rearrangement joins TRBV5-1 to TRBJ2-4; 8 nucleotides line up with TRBD1. CDR1 and CDR2 from the germline V gene are SGHRS and YFSETQ. The CDR3 is 14 residues long. V lost 1 base, J lost 9 bases, and 6 bases stayed unmatched. This CDR3 is CASSLYTGTGIQYF. In DNA form, the CDR3 reads TGCGCCAGCAGCTTGTATACAGGGACAGGCATTCAGTACTTC.

This clonotype was recorded at least ten times. The chain carries TRBV5-6 and TRBJ2-4; TRBD1 aligns across 9 bases. After removal of 3 bases from V and 3 bases from J, the junction contained 4 bases not matched to a gene. This CDR3 is 15 amino acids long. The germline gives CDR1 SGHDT, CDR2 YYEEEE. This chain's CDR3 is CASSSRQGDKNIQYF. The CDR3 DNA follows: TGTGCCAGCAGCTCACGACAGGGGGACAAAAACATTCAGTACTTC. Together with reference TRBV5-6 and TRBJ2-4, the CDR3 gives the full variable domain: DAGVTQSPTHLIKTRGQQVTLRCSPKSGHDTVSWYQQALGQGPQFIFQYYEEEERQRGNFPDRFSGHQFPNYSSELNVNALLLGDSALYLCASSSRQGDKNIQYFGAGTRLSVL.

This clonotype was seen more than once but under ten times. V and J are TRBV15 and TRBJ2-1; no clear D gene. This CDR3 has 13 amino acids. CDR1 LNHNV and CDR2 YYDKDF come from the germline V gene (reference sequence). V was cut by 3 bases and J by 5 bases, with 8 bases left in between. CDR3 loop: CATSSEPNNEQFF. The CDR3 bases are TGTGCCACCAGCAGCGAGCCAAACAATGAGCAGTTCTTC. The full variable domain, in which reference TRBV15 and TRBJ2-1 provide the parts outside the CDR3, is DAMVIQNPRYQVTQFGKPVTLSCSQTLNHNVMYWYQQKSSQAPKLLFHYYDKDFNNEADTPDNFQSRRPNTSFCFLDIRSPGLGDTAMYLCATSSEPNNEQFFGPGTRLTVL.

In this sample, this clonotype turned up many times. J is TRBJ2-7 and V is TRBV5-1, with 7 positions matching TRBD1. This CDR3 has 15 residues. Trimming at V came to 0 bases and at J to 2 bases, leaving 5 bases not matched to a gene. Looked up from germline, CDR1 is SGHRS and CDR2 is YFSETQ. CDR3 sequence: CASSLDGTATYEQYV. The CDR3 DNA reads as TGCGCCAGCAGCTTGGATGGGACAGCTACCTACGAGCAGTACGTC.

The V gene is TRBV5-1, the J gene TRBJ1-2; D may be TRBD1 (6 bases). The CDR3 totals 14 residues. Per germline, CDR1 SGHRS and CDR2 YFSETQ. Trimming shortened V by 0 bases and J by 4 bases, and 10 bases separated the two germline ends. As DNA, the CDR3 is TGCGCCAGCAGCTTGGCTGGACAGACCTATGGCTACACCTTC. Its translation: CASSLAGQTYGYTF. Using reference TRBV5-1 and TRBJ1-2 for the parts outside the CDR3, the full variable domain is KAGVTQTPRYLIKTRGQQVTLSCSPISGHRSVSWYQQTPGQGLQFLFEYFSETQRNKGNFPGRFSGRQFSNSRSEMNVSTLELGDSALYLCASSLAGQTYGYTFGSGTRLTVV.

The V and J genes are TRBV7-2 and TRBJ2-5; 8 positions match TRBD2. The V segment lost 9 bases and the J segment 4 bases; nucleotides outside the gene matches: 10. CDR1 is SGHTA and CDR2 is FQGNSA in the germline V gene. This CDR3 has 14 residues. The CDR3 DNA reads TGTGCCAGTAGACGGAGCGGGGGTGCAGAGACCCAGTACTTC. Its translation: CASRRSGGAETQYF.

This clonotype was seen ten or more times. The V gene is TRBV6-1, the J gene TRBJ2-2; D remains unclear. Per the germline V gene, CDR1 is MNHNS and CDR2 is SASEGT. CDR3 size: 15 residues. Trimming removed 1 base at V and 5 bases at J, with 11 bases between. The CDR3 reads CASSEVLAETGELFF. DNA for the CDR3: TGTGCCAGCAGTGAAGTCTTGGCGGAGACCGGGGAGCTGTTTTTT.

The chain employs TRBV5-4 and TRBJ1-6; 9 positions agree with TRBD1. The V segment lost 3 bases and the J segment 13 bases; nucleotides outside the gene matches: 14. The CDR3 loop spans 16 amino acids. CDR1 is SGHNT, CDR2 YYREEE, per germline (reference sequence). CDR3 residues: CASSWGGGQGTAPLHF. CDR3 bases: TGTGCCAGCAGCTGGGGGGGAGGACAGGGGACCGCGCCCCTCCACTTT. The whole variable domain, remainder taken from reference TRBV5-4 and TRBJ1-6, is ETGVTQSPTHLIKTRGQQVTLRCSSQSGHNTVSWYQQALGQGPQFIFQYYREEENGRGNFPPRFSGLQFPNYSSELNVNALELDDSALYLCASSWGGGQGTAPLHFGNGTRLTVT.

This clonotype has ten or more counts. The chain links TRBV7-9 to TRBJ2-1, with 8 nucleotides matching TRBD2. This CDR3 spans 15 amino acids. Unmatched junction bases numbered 10, after V lost 6 bases and J lost 6 bases. CDR1 is SEHNR, CDR2 FQNEAQ, per germline (reference sequence). The CDR3 spells CASSLAGTSGNEQFF. In nucleotides, the CDR3 is TGTGCCAGCAGTTTGGCCGGGACTAGTGGCAATGAGCAGTTCTTC. Full variable domain (outside the CDR3, taken from reference TRBV7-9 and TRBJ2-1): DTGVSQNPRHKITKRGQNVTFRCDPISEHNRLYWYRQTLGQGPEFLTYFQNEAQLEKSRLLSDRFSAERPKGSFSTLEIQRTEQGDSAMYLCASSLAGTSGNEQFFGPGTRLTVL.

The chain is built from TRBV28 and TRBJ2-3; 8 bases map to TRBD2. V lost 5 bases and J lost 2; bases outside the gene matches: 9. This CDR3 contains 16 residues. The germline V gene encodes CDR1 MDHEN and CDR2 SYDVKM. The CDR3 sequence is CASSTVRGGVTDTQYF. Here the CDR3 DNA reads TGTGCCAGCAGTACGGTTCGGGGGGGGGTCACAGATACGCAGTATTTT.

Points on this clonotype: Possible read error: a much larger clone is one base away. The rearrangement links TRBV5-1 to TRBJ2-5; TRBD2 might be the D (5 bases). The V and J ends lost 5 bases and 7 bases respectively, with 15 bases between them. CDR3 length: 13 residues. Germline V gene lookup returns CDR1 SGHRS and CDR2 YFSETQ. The CDR3, as DNA: TGCGCCAGCAGACCGTCACTTGGAGGGACCCAGTACTTC. The encoded protein is CASRPSLGGTQYF.

The table lists this clonotype with a few counts. The rearrangement uses TRBV5-1 and TRBJ1-4, with no clear D. CDR1 is SGHRS, CDR2 YFSETQ, per germline. The CDR3 has 12 amino acids. With 5 bases removed from V and 6 bases from J, the gap between germline ends came to 8 bases. This chain's CDR3 is CASRFLDEKLFF. Here the CDR3 DNA reads TGCGCCAGCAGATTCCTTGATGAAAAACTGTTTTTT.

This clonotype occurred many times. The V and J genes are TRBV29-1 and TRBJ2-4; TRBD1 agrees at 11 bases. Per germline, CDR1 SQVTM and CDR2 ANQGSEA. The CDR3 sequence is 15 residues long. The J segment lost 8 bases and the V segment lost 4 bases, leaving 10 bases of the junction unmatched. CDR3 region: CSVGNRTGGVHIQYF. CDR3 in DNA: TGCAGCGTTGGAAACCGGACAGGGGGCGTTCACATTCAGTACTTC.

This clonotype has only a few counts. The chain uses TRBV29-1 and TRBJ1-2; the D is unclear. Between the trimmed V and J ends, which lost 4 bases and 1 base, there was a span of 10 bases. Looked up from germline, CDR1 is SQVTM and CDR2 is ANQGSEA. CDR3 length: 13 residues. The CDR3 loop reads CSVGEADNYGYTF. The CDR3 bases are TGCAGCGTTGGGGAGGCCGATAACTATGGCTACACCTTC.

The table lists this clonotype with many counts. The germline gene is not matched at one end of the junction; a read error may be the cause. This chain connects TRBV4-3 to TRBJ1-5; D gene ambiguous. The CDR3 runs to 13 residues. Germline V lookup: CDR1 LGHNA, CDR2 YSLEER. CDR3 nucleotide sequence: TGCGCCAGCAGCAAAGACCCCTATCAGCCCCAGCATTTT. Amino acids: CASSKDPYQPQHF.

The J gene is TRBJ2-1, the V gene TRBV6-2 or TRBV6-3; D remains ambiguous. The CDR3 totals 13 residues. The V and J ends lost 1 base and 5 bases respectively, with 6 bases between them. Germline V lookup: CDR1 MNHEY, CDR2 SVGEGT. CDR3 in amino acids: CASSYLANNEQFF. The CDR3 nucleotides read TGTGCCAGCAGTTACTTAGCCAACAATGAGCAGTTCTTC.

This clonotype was seen many times. The V gene is TRBV5-1, the J gene TRBJ2-2; no reliable D call. With 2 bases removed from V and 1 base from J, the gap between germline ends came to 6 bases. From germline, CDR1 is SGHRS and CDR2 YFSETQ. The CDR3 spans 14 residues. CDR3 sequence (DNA): TGCGCCAGCAGCTTTTCAGGGAACACCGGGGAGCTGTTTTTT. Translated, it gives CASSFSGNTGELFF.

CDR3 nucleotide sequence: TGTGCCAGCAGTGGGGTCCTGCCTACAGATACGCAGTATTTT. Protein sequence: CASSGVLPTDTQYF. The chain has TRBV2 and TRBJ2-3; D is ambiguous. V shed 4 bases and J shed 3 bases, with 11 bases lying between them. Germline assignment: CDR1 SNHLY and CDR2 FYNNEI. This CDR3 spans 14 amino acids.

This clonotype was seen ten or more times. The V call is TRBV4-1, the J call TRBJ2-1; no firm D call. CDR3 length equals 14 residues. V lost 2 bases and J lost 6, with 11 bases in between. Germline-derived CDR1 and CDR2 are MGHRA and YSYEKL. DNA for the CDR3: TGCGCCAGCAGCCAATACCTCGGTGGCAATGAGCAGTTCTTC. This sequence encodes CASSQYLGGNEQFF.

This clonotype was observed many times. This chain links TRBV7-6 with TRBJ2-3; 9 bases map to TRBD2. Germline CDR1 is SGHVS and CDR2 is FNYEAQ. This CDR3 region has 14 residues. V trimming: 6 bases; J trimming: 1 base; junction bases outside the gene matches: 2. The chain's CDR3 is CASRASGGTDTQYF. CDR3 sequence (DNA): TGTGCCAGCAGAGCTAGCGGGGGCACAGATACGCAGTATTTT.

This clonotype has ten or more counts. This chain joins TRBV5-1 and TRBJ1-4; D gene uncertain. Germline lookup yields CDR1 SGHRS and CDR2 YFSETQ. V lost 0 bases to trimming and J lost 8 bases, with 14 bases between them. The CDR3 is 15 residues long. CDR3: CASSLVSNVHEKLFF. CDR3 bases: TGCGCCAGCAGCTTGGTTTCTAACGTACACGAAAAACTGTTTTTT. Looking up the rest from reference TRBV5-1 and TRBJ1-4 gives the full variable domain: KAGVTQTPRYLIKTRGQQVTLSCSPISGHRSVSWYQQTPGQGLQFLFEYFSETQRNKGNFPGRFSGRQFSNSRSEMNVSTLELGDSALYLCASSLVSNVHEKLFFGSGTQLSVL.

Many counts were recorded for this clonotype. V gene TRBV9 combines with J gene TRBJ2-3, with D possibly matching TRBD1 (5 bases). Germline V lookup: CDR1 SGDLS, CDR2 YYNGEE. This CDR3 has 15 amino acids. V shed 3 bases and J shed 6 bases, with 17 bases lying between them. CDR3 nucleotide sequence: TGTGCCAGCAGCGGCACAGGTTGGCAACTGGATACGCAGTATTTT. Its protein product is CASSGTGWQLDTQYF. Complete variable domain (other parts from reference TRBV9 and TRBJ2-3): DSGVTQTPKHLITATGQRVTLRCSPRSGDLSVYWYQQSLDQGLQFLIQYYNGEERAKGNILERFSAQQFPDLHSELNLSSLELGDSALYFCASSGTGWQLDTQYFGPGTRLTVL.

The chain carries TRBV6-2 or TRBV6-3 and TRBJ1-2; the D gene is possibly TRBD1 (5 bases). Germline lookup yields CDR1 MNHEY and CDR2 SVGEGT. Deletions cut 2 bases from V and 1 base from J, with 17 bases between. The CDR3 spans 17 residues. The CDR3 DNA reads as TGTGCCAGCAGTTACGTTTTCGGGGCAGGAATTAACTATGGCTACACCTTC. Residues: CASSYVFGAGINYGYTF.

This clonotype was found a few times. The rearrangement links TRBV24-1 to TRBJ1-5; D gene ambiguous. With 1 base removed from V and 3 bases from J, the gap between germline ends came to 6 bases. Germline V CDR1 and CDR2: KGHDR, SFDVKD. The CDR3 loop spans 14 amino acids. CDR3 sequence: CATSDFDYNQPQHF. CDR3 DNA: TGTGCCACCAGTGATTTTGACTACAATCAGCCCCAGCATTTT.

The V gene is TRBV15, the J gene TRBJ1-2; D call uncertain. Germline V lookup: CDR1 LNHNV, CDR2 YYDKDF (reference sequence). The length of the CDR3 is 13 residues. V was pared by 8 bases and J by 8 bases, with 18 bases between. The CDR3 nucleotides read TGTGCCACCTCCCCGGCAGCTATGCAGGGCTACACCTTC. Its translation is CATSPAAMQGYTF. The whole variable domain, filled in from reference TRBV15 and TRBJ1-2, reads DAMVIQNPRYQVTQFGKPVTLSCSQTLNHNVMYWYQQKSSQAPKLLFHYYDKDFNNEADTPDNFQSRRPNTSFCFLDIRSPGLGDTAMYLCATSPAAMQGYTFGSGTRLTVV.